The sequence of this T cell receptor beta chain was determined in a study of blood T cell repertoires in COVID-19. About the study: Samples of COVID-19 (acute and convalescent) were obtained from the United States, Italy and Spain. PBMCs, B-cell-depleted T cells, or T cells were the source of the cDNA or gDNA that made up the material.

Methods used by the authors: By means of reference gene primer amplification, nucleated cell counts were estimated. Generated by immunoSEQ multiplex PCR, the TCRdb table keeps only in-frame clones and is missing some. The V and J calls and clone size are taken from that table; D and trimming were inferred from the DNA. The repertoire holds under 200,000 clones, with around 77% as singletons. What was sequenced was peripheral blood. This receptor was obtained from a man between 65 and 85 years old with active or convalescent COVID-19.

Here the CDR3 DNA reads TGTGCCAGCAGCGCCGGGACTAGCCTAGATACGCAGTATTTT. Encoded protein: CASSAGTSLDTQYF. This rearrangement joins TRBV2 to TRBJ2-3; 9 bases fit TRBD2. Germline CDR1 SNHLY, CDR2 FYNNEI. J was trimmed by 5 bases and V by 6 bases; bases with no gene match: 6. The CDR3 spans 14 residues.